A single sample gave rise to the 20 T cell receptor beta chains below, sequenced in a study of shared clonotypes between healthy human individuals. Naive CD8 cells comprised CD45RO-negative, CCR7-positively selected cells, excluding terminally differentiated effector memory CD45RA+ cells. Libraries were prepared by immunoSEQ multiplex PCR; TCRdb keeps only in-frame clonotypes and omits some of them. The sample records about 2 million clones, roughly 94% being singletons. The sequenced sample consisted of naive CD8+ T cells sorted from blood. Every receptor here comes from a man between 18 and 35 years old in good health.

The chain uses TRBV10-1 and TRBJ2-1; D perhaps matches TRBD1 (6 bases). The CDR3 totals 15 residues. V lost 0 bases and J 4 bases, leaving 10 bases between the germline ends. Germline V gene lookup returns CDR1 WNHNN and CDR2 SYGVQD (reference sequence). The CDR3 DNA sequence: TGCGCCAGCAGTGAGTCGACAGGCCAATACAATGAGCAGTTCTTC. Protein sequence: CASSESTGQYNEQFF.

The gene calls are TRBV5-6 and TRBJ2-3; D may be TRBD1 (5 bases). From germline, CDR1 is SGHDT and CDR2 YYEEEE. This CDR3 contains 13 residues. Trimming stripped 2 bases from V and 4 bases from J, with 8 bases between. The CDR3, as DNA: TGTGCCAGCAGCTTACAGGAATCAGATACGCAGTATTTT. Residues: CASSLQESDTQYF.

This chain links TRBV28 with TRBJ1-2, with D perhaps matching TRBD1 (6 bases). The CDR3 contains 14 residues. Trimming took off 1 base at V and 6 bases at J, with 12 bases between the two ends. Per the germline V gene, CDR1 is MDHEN and CDR2 is SYDVKM. In DNA form, the CDR3 reads TGTGCCAGCAGTTTATTTGCGGGACACAATGGCTACACCTTC. It specifies CASSLFAGHNGYTF.

V gene TRBV19 combines with J gene TRBJ2-7; 12 bases match TRBD2. Per the germline V gene, CDR1 is LNHDA and CDR2 is SQIVND (reference sequence). V shed 6 bases, J shed 0 bases, and the junction held 3 bases outside the gene matches. The CDR3 loop spans 15 amino acids. CDR3 coding DNA: TGTGCCAGTAGGGCGACTAGCGGGAGCTCCTACGAGCAGTACTTC. Protein sequence: CASRATSGSSYEQYF.

The chain links TRBV4-1 to TRBJ2-7, with unresolved D. Germline values: CDR1 MGHRA, CDR2 YSYEKL. This CDR3 comprises 15 residues. V lost 2 bases, J lost 1 base, and 12 bases lay in between. The chain's CDR3 is CASSQPGLPSYEQYF. The CDR3 DNA reads as TGCGCCAGCAGCCAACCAGGCCTACCTTCCTACGAGCAGTACTTC.

The genes are TRBV7-8 and TRBJ1-1; 8 bases match TRBD1. The germline V gene has CDR1 SGHVS and CDR2 FQNEAQ. J lost 0 bases, V lost 4 bases, and 4 bases had no gene match. This CDR3 is built from 15 residues. The CDR3 bases are TGTGCCAGCAGCTCGGAGGGACAGGTGAACACTGAAGCTTTCTTT. Protein product: CASSSEGQVNTEAFF.

The genes are TRBV7-8 and TRBJ2-5; 11 bases fit TRBD2. V shed 3 bases and J 1 base; nucleotides not matched to a gene: 4. The CDR3 contains 16 residues. Germline V gene data show CDR1 as SGHVS and CDR2 as FQNEAQ. CDR3 sequence: CASSFPSGGIQETQYF. CDR3 DNA: TGTGCCAGCAGCTTTCCTAGCGGGGGGATCCAAGAGACCCAGTACTTC.

The chain is built from TRBV2 and TRBJ1-1; D is unclear. Deletions cut 7 bases from V and 4 bases from J, with 4 bases between. This CDR3 has 10 residues. Per germline, CDR1 SNHLY and CDR2 FYNNEI. The CDR3 bases are TGTGCCAGCAAGGTCACTGAAGCTTTCTTT. Residues: CASKVTEAFF.

This clone was counted once. The chain employs TRBV6-1 and TRBJ2-5, with D unclear. Germline loops: CDR1 MNHNS, CDR2 SASEGT. The V end was cut by 2 bases, the J end by 1 base, with 5 bases between. The CDR3 length is 13 residues. CDR3 protein: CASSEQIQETQYF. The CDR3 region has the DNA TGTGCCAGCAGTGAACAGATCCAAGAGACCCAGTACTTC.

The V gene is TRBV23-1, the J gene TRBJ1-3; D is undetermined. TRBV23-1 is reported as an ORF; its role is uncertain. The CDR3 spans 16 residues. The germline V and J ends were trimmed by 0 bases and 0 bases, with 9 bases remaining between them. The CDR3, as DNA: TGCGCCAGCAGTCAATCTATGAGGTCCTCTGGAAACACCATATATTTT. Encoded protein: CASSQSMRSSGNTIYF.

This clone was found once. The V and J genes are TRBV11-2 and TRBJ2-7; 9 bases match TRBD2. V lost 5 bases to trimming and J lost 4 bases; unmatched junction nucleotides: 12. Per the germline V gene, CDR1 is SGHAT and CDR2 is FQNNGV. The CDR3 is made up of 16 amino acids. The CDR3 loop reads CASSPSKGTSLYEQYF. The CDR3 bases are TGTGCCAGCAGCCCCAGCAAAGGGACTAGCCTTTACGAGCAGTACTTC.

This clone was recorded once. The chain links TRBV19 to TRBJ2-1; D unresolved. The germline gives CDR1 LNHDA, CDR2 SQIVND (reference sequence). The V end lost 1 base, the J end lost 0 bases, and 10 bases lay between the germline ends. The CDR3 is 16 residues long. In DNA form, the CDR3 reads TGTGCCAGTAGTATAGGGGGTCCTAGCTCCTACAATGAGCAGTTCTTC. Translated: CASSIGGPSSYNEQFF.

The V call is TRBV13, the J call TRBJ1-6; 10 bases are a match to TRBD1. The CDR3 length is 16 residues. The germline V gene encodes CDR1 PRHDT and CDR2 FYEKMQ (reference sequence). V gave up 5 bases and J gave up 5 bases; unmatched junction bases: 6. DNA for the CDR3: TGTGCCAGCAGCGAGACAGGGGGCGATCATAATTCACCCCTCCACTTT. As protein: CASSETGGDHNSPLHF.

The chain recombines TRBV7-8 with TRBJ2-7; D uncertain. V gave up 1 base and J gave up 1 base, with 8 bases separating them. From germline, CDR1 is SGHVS and CDR2 FQNEAQ. The CDR3 has 14 amino acids. The CDR3 nucleotides are TGTGCCAGCAGCTTAGGGGCCCAGTCCTACGAGCAGTACTTC. This encodes CASSLGAQSYEQYF.

The chain combines TRBV7-8 with TRBJ1-6; 8 bases fit TRBD1. The CDR3 loop spans 13 amino acids. The germline V gene has CDR1 SGHVS and CDR2 FQNEAQ. V gave up 5 bases and J gave up 11 bases; unmatched junction bases: 5. The CDR3 bases are TGTGCCAGCAGCCTCGGACAGGGTACACCCCTCCACTTT. As protein: CASSLGQGTPLHF.

This rearrangement joins TRBV9 to TRBJ2-5, with 9 bases fitting TRBD2. V shed 4 bases and J 5 bases; nucleotides not matched to a gene: 12. The CDR3 totals 16 residues. Germline V gene data show CDR1 as SGDLS and CDR2 as YYNGEE. The CDR3 reads CASSPWSSGGIETQYF. The DNA for the CDR3 is TGTGCCAGCAGCCCCTGGAGTAGCGGGGGTATTGAGACCCAGTACTTC.

The chain carries TRBV2 and TRBJ2-7, with D unresolved. V was cut by 1 base and J by 2 bases, with 9 bases left in between. In germline, CDR1 is SNHLY, CDR2 FYNNEI. The length of the CDR3 is 14 residues. The CDR3 nucleotides read TGTGCCAGCAGTGAAGACCCGGCCCCCTACGAGCAGTACTTC. Translation: CASSEDPAPYEQYF.

The DNA for the CDR3 is TGTGCCAGCACCGACGGGAGGGGAGGTAACAATGAGCAGTTCTTC. Its translation is CASTDGRGGNNEQFF. The chain is built from TRBV27 and TRBJ2-1; TRBD2 matches at 8 bases. Germline CDR1 MNHEY, CDR2 SMNVEV (reference sequence). V shed 7 bases and J 5 bases; nucleotides not matched to a gene: 10. The CDR3 has 15 amino acids.

V usage is TRBV4-3 and J usage is TRBJ1-4, with D maybe TRBD1 (5 bases). The V and J ends lost 4 bases and 0 bases respectively, with 6 bases between them. CDR1 and CDR2 from the germline V gene are LGHNA and YSLEER. The CDR3 is made up of 14 amino acids. The CDR3 bases are TGCGCCAGCAGCCGGACACCAACTAATGAAAAACTGTTTTTT. Translating it yields CASSRTPTNEKLFF.

This chain links TRBV29-1 with TRBJ1-4, with a weak D call TRBD1 (5 bases). Trimming took off 4 bases at V and 11 bases at J, with 20 bases between the two ends. The CDR3 is 14 residues long. Germline-derived CDR1 and CDR2 are SQVTM and ANQGSEA. In DNA form, the CDR3 reads TGCAGCGTTGTTCCAGCTACTGGCTCAGGGAAACTGTTTTTT. Residues: CSVVPATGSGKLFF.